This TCR beta chain was profiled in a study of identical twins. General study results and limits: Weaker excess twin sharing was seen among beta out-of-frame sequences. The conclusions drew on cross-sectional statistical analysis instead of tracking the same donors.

The V gene's germline CDR1 is KGHSH and CDR2 LQKENI. This CDR3 has 14 amino acids. V shed 5 bases and J shed 6 bases, with 13 bases lying between them. Donors uniformly comprised healthy Caucasians. TCRdb re-analysed the 5' RACE reads in MiXCR, keeping a single row per CDR3 protein. The repertoire holds 240,000 or so distinct CDR3 sequences, with 7% as singletons. This clonotype was found many times. Its antigen is undetermined. These data were likewise used in another study, on yellow fever vaccine responses in identical twins.

This receptor was obtained from a woman aged 18 to 35 in good health. Sequenced input: memory (CD45RO+) T cells sorted from blood. The chain recombines TRBV18 with TRBJ2-2; D ambiguous. The CDR3 loop reads CASSSPQVAGELFF. The DNA for the CDR3 is TGTGCCAGCTCATCGCCTCAAGTTGCCGGGGAGCTGTTTTTT. Full variable domain (missing parts from reference TRBV18 and TRBJ2-2): NAGVMQNPRHLVRRRGQEARLRCSPMKGHSHVYWYRQLPEEGLKFMVYLQKENIIDESGMPKERFSAEFPKEGPSILRIQQVVRGDSAAYFCASSSPQVAGELFFGEGSRLTVL.